Below are 5 T cell receptor beta chains sequenced from a single sample in a study of beta chain features in type 1 diabetes. Study-wide points: Moderate but significant shortening of TCRB CDR3s was recorded in all four CD4+ subsets from Type 1 diabetes patients.

The entirety of the isolated RNA underwent reverse transcription, so expressed TCRB transcripts were sequenced. Produced via immunoSEQ multiplex PCR; TCRdb's table is partial and in-frame only. The sample has about 170,000 clones; around 8% are singletons. For these receptors, no antigen is known. The specimen sequenced was central memory CD4+ T cells from blood. Source of these receptors: a woman aged 40 to 50 with type 1 diabetes.

The table lists this clone with a count of one. A junction end diverges from the germline sequence, so it may reflect a read error. The chain combines TRBV18 with TRBJ2-5; D might be TRBD2 (5 bases). The CDR3 contains 15 residues. Looked up from germline, CDR1 is KGHSH and CDR2 is LQKENI. In nucleotides, the CDR3 is TGTGCCGGCTCACCCCCGGATACTAGTAAGAAGACCCAGTACTTC. Translation gives CAGSPPDTSKKTQYF.

The chain joins TRBV27 to TRBJ2-7; 9 bases agree with TRBD2. There are 14 residues in the CDR3. Germline V gives CDR1 MNHEY, CDR2 SMNVEV (reference sequence). V shed 0 bases and J 6 bases; nucleotides not matched to a gene: 3. The DNA for the CDR3 is TGTGCCAGCAGTTTATCGGGACTAGCCTCCGAGCAGTACTTC. Residues: CASSLSGLASEQYF.

The chain employs TRBV4-2 and TRBJ1-3, with 9 nucleotides matching TRBD1. V trimming: 6 bases; J trimming: 0 bases; junction bases outside the gene matches: 6. The CDR3 has 16 residues. CDR1 and CDR2 from the germline V gene are LGHNA and YNFKEQ. CDR3 region: CASRYGTGSSGNTIYF. The CDR3, as DNA: TGTGCCAGCAGGTACGGGACAGGGAGCTCTGGAAACACCATATATTTT.

In its sample, this clone was seen a few times. The rearrangement uses TRBV7-9 and TRBJ1-5; D unclear. V lost 0 bases, J lost 5 bases, and 11 bases lay in between. Germline values: CDR1 SEHNR, CDR2 FQNEAQ (reference sequence). CDR3 size: 15 residues. In DNA, the CDR3 is TGTGCCAGCAGCTTAGCGGGCGACGCCCATCAGCCCCAGCATTTT. Protein product: CASSLAGDAHQPQHF.

The J gene is TRBJ1-2, the V gene TRBV2; 7 bases are a match to TRBD1. The CDR3 covers 16 residues. Per germline, CDR1 SNHLY and CDR2 FYNNEI. The V segment lost 6 bases and the J segment 2 bases; nucleotides outside the gene matches: 12. The CDR3 loop reads CASSLTPWTGNYGYTF. CDR3 nucleotide sequence: TGTGCCAGCAGCTTAACTCCCTGGACAGGCAACTATGGCTACACCTTC.